This is a list of T cell receptor beta chains from one sample in a study of molecular identifiers for immune sequencing clone quantification. Via MiXCR, TCRdb re-called the PCR reads, giving one row per CDR3 protein. The sample contains under 350,000 distinct CDR3 sequences, roughly a quarter of which appear only once. Material for sequencing was naive CD8+ T cells from blood, with Jurkat cell RNA spiked in. The receptor source for this set is a human donor in good health. Some libraries in this study had Jurkat cell RNA spiked in. CDR3s include the opening cysteine and the closing phenylalanine or tryptophan. Each record gives: D gene, J gene, V gene, clone size, CDR3 DNA, CDR3 protein. A D gene is named only where the DNA matches it firmly. The size field is filled for only some rows; it gives once, few, many or a size class.

>-|TRBJ1-1|TRBV7-9|many
TGTGCCAGCAGCCCAACAGGTTACACTGAAGCTTTCTTT
CASSPTGYTEAFF
>-|TRBJ2-3|TRBV12-3/TRBV12-4|few
TGTGCCAGCAGTTTTCAGGGCGGATCAGATACGCAGTATTTT
CASSFQGGSDTQYF
>TRBD1|TRBJ1-2|TRBV6-2/TRBV6-3|few
TGTGCCAGCAGACCGGGACAGGGGCCTCCTAACTATGGCTACACCTTC
CASRPGQGPPNYGYTF
>TRBD1|TRBJ1-5|TRBV13|many
TGTGCCAGCAGCTACGGGACAGTTAATCAGCCCCAGCATTTT
CASSYGTVNQPQHF
>-|TRBJ1-1|TRBV2|-
TGTGCCAGCAGTGAATGGCGCACTGAAACTTTCTTT
CASSEWRTETFF
>-|TRBJ1-1|TRBV6-2/TRBV6-3|few
TGTGCCAGCAGTTACTCACGGTCAGGGTCGAACACTGAAGCTTTCTTT
CASSYSRSGSNTEAFF
>TRBD1|TRBJ2-7|TRBV20-1|-
TGCAGTGCTATCCGGGACAGGGGTAAAAGAGTCTCCTACGAGCAGTACTTC
CSAIRDRGKRVSYEQYF
>TRBD1|TRBJ1-1|TRBV6-6|many
TGTGCCAGCAGTTACGAGGCAGGGGGTCCTGAAGCTTTCTTT
CASSYEAGGPEAFF
>-|TRBJ2-3|TRBV15|-
TGTGCCACCCACCCCGGGGTGACTAGCACAGATACGCAGTATTTT
CATHPGVTSTDTQYF
>TRBD1|TRBJ1-1|TRBV5-1|many
TGCGCCAGCAGCCTCCGGGACAGGGGTTGGACTGAAGCTTTCTTT
CASSLRDRGWTEAFF
>-|TRBJ1-1|TRBV7-6|many
TGTGCCAGCAGCCCCCCGGGGGACACTGAAGCTTTCTTT
CASSPPGDTEAFF
>-|TRBJ2-3|TRBV28|many
TGTGCCAGCAGTTTATATCCGGGTTCCAGCACAGATACGCAGTATTTT
CASSLYPGSSTDTQYF
>-|TRBJ2-3|TRBV19|many
TGTGCCAGTAGTATAGACGGACTCCGCACAGATACGCAGTATTTT
CASSIDGLRTDTQYF
>-|TRBJ2-2|TRBV7-9|many
TGTGCCAGCAGCCCGACCTACACCGGGGAGCTGTTTTTT
CASSPTYTGELFF
>-|TRBJ2-6|TRBV6-2/TRBV6-3|many
TGTGCCAGCAGTTACTTACAGGTCTCTGGGGCCAACGTCCTGACTTTC
CASSYLQVSGANVLTF
>-|TRBJ1-5|TRBV5-5|few
TGTGCCAGCAGCTGGACCCTCGGCGAGCCCCAGCATTTT
CASSWTLGEPQHF
>TRBD1|TRBJ1-1|TRBV5-4|many
TGTGCCAGCAGAATGACAGGGCTCCCTGAAGCTTTCTTT
CASRMTGLPEAFF
>-|TRBJ2-5|TRBV9|many
TGTGCCAGCAGCACAGAGGGGCTGCGAGAGACCCAGTACTTC
CASSTEGLRETQYF
>-|TRBJ1-1|TRBV30|many
TGTGCCTGGAGCCGACGAGGATCTGGCACTGAAGCTTTCTTT
CAWSRRGSGTEAFF
>TRBD1|TRBJ2-7|TRBV29-1|-
TGCAGCGTGAACGACCGGTGGACAGGGACTTCCTACGAGCAGTACTTC
CSVNDRWTGTSYEQYF